Presented here are 10 T cell receptor beta chains from one specimen sequenced in a study of HIV-infected children after antiretroviral therapy interruption. RNA-based 3' RACE libraries used unique molecular identifiers. TCRdb fed the 3' RACE reads into MiXCR, producing one record per CDR3 protein. The data hold about 86,000 distinct CDR3 sequences, with around 6.9% observed a single time. Treatment meaning: PENTA 11 planned treatment interruption arm or continuous ART arm. The starting material was CD45RA+ CD4+ T cells from PBMCs, pooled from several time points, obtained from a donor given antiretroviral therapy, either interrupted or continuous. As to subset: naive CD4+ CD45RA+ CD45RO- T cells. These receptors were obtained from a pool of human donors with HIV.

This clonotype was seen at least ten times. This chain links TRBV6-6 with TRBJ1-2, with D tentatively TRBD1 (5 bases). Germline V gene sequence: CDR1 MNHNY, CDR2 SVGAGI (reference sequence). CDR3 length: 15 amino acids. Between the trimmed V and J ends, which lost 5 bases and 6 bases, there was a span of 19 bases. This chain's CDR3 is CASSAPLGGRDGYTF. The CDR3 DNA reads TGTGCCAGCAGTGCCCCTCTCGGGGGAAGGGATGGCTACACCTTC.

The chain links TRBV27 to TRBJ1-1; D uncertain. Trimming removed 6 bases at V and 1 base at J, with 9 bases between. Germline V lookup: CDR1 MNHEY, CDR2 SMNVEV (reference sequence). The CDR3 is 13 amino acids. CDR3 bases: TGTGCCAGCAGCCTCTACGAGAACACTGAAGCTTTCTTT. This sequence encodes CASSLYENTEAFF.

This clonotype was detected ten times or more. J is TRBJ2-1 and V is TRBV19; weak D call: TRBD1 (5 bases). Deletions cut 5 bases from V and 4 bases from J, with 21 bases between. The length of the CDR3 is 17 residues. Germline V gives CDR1 LNHDA, CDR2 SQIVND (reference sequence). The DNA of the CDR3 is TGTGCCAGTAGTCTCCTTGAGACGCAGGGTGGTTACAATGAGCAGTTCTTC. As protein: CASSLLETQGGYNEQFF.

This clonotype has ten or more counts. The gene calls are TRBV28 and TRBJ1-2; 8 bases fit TRBD1. V lost 4 bases and J lost 4; bases outside the gene matches: 5. The V gene's germline CDR1 is MDHEN and CDR2 SYDVKM. This CDR3 is 14 amino acids long. The CDR3, as DNA: TGTGCCAGCAGTTCGACAGGGGCGAGCTATGGCTACACCTTC. Its protein is CASSSTGASYGYTF.

In this sample, this clonotype turned up many times. The chain has TRBV7-3 and TRBJ2-6; D unresolved. CDR1 is SGHTA and CDR2 is FQGTGA in the germline V gene. V lost 5 bases to trimming and J lost 0 bases, with 11 bases between them. The CDR3 covers 16 residues. CDR3: CASSRSTPSGANVLTF. CDR3 in DNA: TGTGCCAGCAGCCGCTCAACGCCCTCTGGGGCCAACGTCCTGACTTTC. Full variable domain (rest looked up from reference TRBV7-3 and TRBJ2-6): GAGVSQTPSNKVTEKGKYVELRCDPISGHTALYWYRQSLGQGPEFLIYFQGTGAADDSGLPNDRFFAVRPEGSVSTLKIQRTERGDSAVYLCASSRSTPSGANVLTFGAGSRLTVL.

This clonotype occurred many times. The rearrangement joins TRBV6-6 to TRBJ2-7, with TRBD2 identical over 7 bases. Germline lookup yields CDR1 MNHNY and CDR2 SVGAGI (reference sequence). CDR3 length equals 18 residues. J lost 5 bases, V lost 0 bases, and 16 bases had no gene match. The CDR3 sequence: CASSYSGPGLSGGNEQYF. CDR3 DNA: TGTGCCAGCAGTTACTCAGGACCTGGATTGTCGGGGGGAAACGAGCAGTACTTC.

In this sample, this clonotype turned up many times. V is TRBV29-1 and J is TRBJ1-2, with 7 bases aligning to TRBD1. Germline V lookup: CDR1 SQVTM, CDR2 ANQGSEA. V shed 7 bases and J 6 bases; nucleotides not matched to a gene: 5. This CDR3 has 11 residues. CDR3 amino acids: CSASTGNGYTF. CDR3 DNA: TGCAGCGCCTCGACAGGGAATGGCTACACCTTC.

This clonotype showed up many times. The rearrangement joins TRBV20-1 to TRBJ2-1, with unresolved D. This CDR3 contains 14 residues. Trimming took off 8 bases at V and 0 bases at J, with 14 bases between the two ends. Germline V gene data show CDR1 as DFQATT and CDR2 as SNEGSKA (reference sequence). For the CDR3, the DNA is TGCAGTTCTGGGCTGCGACACTCCTACAATGAGCAGTTCTTC. Translating gives CSSGLRHSYNEQFF.

This chain joins TRBV20-1 and TRBJ2-1, with TRBD2 matching 10 bases. CDR1 DFQATT and CDR2 SNEGSKA come from the germline V gene (reference sequence). CDR3 length equals 15 residues. The ends lost 2 bases at V and 6 bases at J; junction bases unmatched: 7. The CDR3 region has the DNA TGCAGTGCTAGAAGGGCTAGCGGGAGTTTCAATGAGCAGTTCTTC. The encoded protein is CSARRASGSFNEQFF.

This clonotype has ten or more counts. This sequence joins TRBV12-3 or TRBV12-4 and TRBJ1-6; perhaps TRBD1 as D (5 bases). The ends were cut back, 3 bases at V and 7 bases at J, with 16 bases in the middle. There are 16 residues in the CDR3. The CDR3 sequence: CASSFLLGQVNSPLHF. CDR3 nucleotide sequence: TGTGCCAGCAGTTTCTTGTTGGGGCAGGTCAATTCACCCCTCCACTTT.